The text below deals with one T cell receptor (beta chain). What it binds is not known. A much larger clonotype is one base distant, so this may be a read error. A second roughly 6 to 12 cycle PCR used barcoded and J-beta primers. MiXCR, run by TCRdb on the 5' RACE reads, gives a single entry per CDR3 protein. Found here are around 800,000 distinct CDR3 sequences, around 50% of them singletons; the top ten hold over 15%. This entry comes from a study of blood T cells in healthy people across ages. Whole-study findings and limits: Researchers deemed the diversity estimates from one million T cells underestimates. Older age coincided with a roughly linear decline in TCR beta diversity per million T cells.

Each donor supplied 7.5 to 10 milliliters of peripheral blood. PBMCs numbering at least 7 million were isolated per sample. From germline, CDR1 is SNHLY and CDR2 FYNNEI. The CDR3 consists of 11 residues. The V call is TRBV2, the J call TRBJ2-3; D uncertain. Sample: blood. The clonotype was recovered from a man at least 80 years old in good health. The CDR3 spells CAGSEYDTQYF. In DNA form, the CDR3 reads TGTGCCGGCAGTGAATATGATACGCAGTATTTT.